This T cell receptor beta chain derives from a study of cytomegalovirus exposure and HLA in healthy donors (dated by TCRdb to 2017 to 2019). About the study as a whole: In an earlier analysis of under 600 of the donors, 276 Gb of sequence data and 120 million or so unique TCR beta sequences from about 179 million T cells were reported. Roughly 300 gigabases of sequencing data and approximately 91 million unique TCR sequences made up an early release that covered approximately 620 HLA-typed donors. The genetic ancestry cluster associated with self-reported Caucasian donors included around 76% of the 300 to 450 genotyped donors. The study aimed to test whether cataloging public T cell receptors could reveal signatures of past pathogen exposure. Using immunosequencing, the study profiled T cell repertoires from 666 subjects and related those repertoires to cytomegalovirus serostatus. Along with the approximately 600-subject first cohort, a separate validation cohort of over a hundred different subjects was used. High-throughput TCR immunosequencing, statistical association of individual TCRs with disease status, and machine learning were combined to predict cytomegalovirus infection status. A later analysis re-analyzed previously published TCR beta repertoires from roughly 630 donors and added high-resolution HLA genotyping to study TCR occurrence patterns. The later analysis used no new phenotypic data to find candidate immune exposures, relying instead on TCR beta sequences and their occurrence across donors. In an earlier analysis of roughly 580 of the donors, high-throughput TCR beta sequencing was used to judge whether each TCR beta V gene segment behaved as functional or pseudogenic. Alongside the repertoire data, information on donor age, sex, ethnicity and CMV serostatus was compiled. Genome-wide SNP genotypes for about 65% of the roughly 700 donors were used in a later genetic analysis, which treated that subset as a discovery cohort. Every discovery cohort repertoire had been produced on one sequencing platform. HLA typing covered class I and class II loci at four-digit resolution. The number of typed donors differed by locus: about 629-630 for A, B, C, DRB1 and DQB1; about 520 for DQA1; roughly 600 for DPA1; and roughly 470 for DPB1. Roughly 5 DR-DQ haplotypes were treated as single units for association and clustering because of strong linkage in the cohort. On average, approximately 250,000 unique TCR beta nucleotide sequences were sequenced per donor among 398 genotyped donors of the cohort, with roughly 20% of those sequences being non-productive. The full study reports these points: The only immune exposure information available for the cohort was CMV serostatus. In vitro tests confirmed that a few of the cytomegalovirus-associated TCR beta chains recognize cytomegalovirus antigens. Correlated functional status among segregating V segments might reflect linkage disequilibrium, but an unknown experimental factor could not be ruled out. An association between a missense DCLRE1C variant and V-gene and J-gene trimming of TCR beta chains was found in a later genetic analysis and replicated in an independent cohort. Most CMV-associated TCR beta chains appeared to be HLA-restricted in a later analysis, and the HLA associations seemed to be driven largely by CMV exposure. The cohort was sequenced for TCR beta chains only, and without alpha or paired-chain data the features that could be detected were limited. The authors suggested that the approach could potentially be extended to other disease states and immunological phenotypes. Specific HLA alleles were associated with over 15,000 TCR beta sequences at a false discovery rate of 0.05 in a later analysis. In a later analysis, several top co-occurrence clusters were reported to appear linked to parvovirus B19, influenza, CMV and Epstein-Barr virus. A later genetic analysis reported fewer N-insertions in productive TCRs among donors in an Asian-associated ancestry cluster than the roughly 720-donor mean. An earlier analysis of around 500 of the donors showed that most TCR beta V segments appeared in productive rearrangements either about 87% or about 30% of the time, which broadly matched IMGT annotations. Because counts were too low, 15 to 20 rarely observed V segments, including chromosome 9 orphons, were left out of the earlier analysis of approximately 500 of the donors. Compared with equally common non-associated chains, HLA-associated TCR beta chains in a later analysis were more clonally expanded and had lower generation probabilities. A cluster of highly shared sequence variants was judged likely to represent a technical artifact of the sequencing pipeline. Most TCR sequences were seen in very few donors, while some public TCRs were found in many individuals. The classifier was reported to diagnose cytomegalovirus status with high specificity and sensitivity in both the original and validation cohorts. A further reported finding was that TCR beta sequences accurately predicted the HLA-A and HLA-B alleles for most subjects in the first cohort. When HLA alleles, especially DR and DQ, strongly co-occurred, attributing TCR associations to individual alleles was difficult. Because some donors lacked HLA typing at each locus, the association tests relied only on the typed subset. The presence/absence analyses assumed that sequencing depth was roughly uniform across donors, and that assumption may not be true. Some IMGT-functional V segments, including TRBV6-2 and TRBV6-3, could not be distinguished by the 87-base-pair reads and were therefore excluded. In a later analysis, the rate of TCR association differed among HLA loci, with DRB1 alleles having the most associated TCRs and HLA-C alleles having the fewest. The study gave a list of about 150 TCR beta chains associated with cytomegalovirus.

Details on this clone: No cognate antigen has been identified for it. The record has no base qualities; no much larger clone is one base away.

The cohort was made up of 666 healthy bone marrow donors. At the time of sampling, every cohort member was nominally healthy, though immune exposures that went unrecorded were likely present. The donor was CMV seronegative and belonged to the group of several hundred seronegative cohort members. A peripheral blood sample was provided by each donor, and peripheral blood mononuclear cells were used for TCR beta sequencing. Genomic DNA extraction from the blood cell samples was performed with the Qiagen DNeasy Blood Extraction Kit. The CDR3 contains 14 residues, cysteine and phenylalanine counted. Of the read, only the CDR3 DNA is kept; its 42 bases are in frame from base 1. CDR1 and CDR2, per the germline V gene (reference sequence), are SEHNR and FQNEAQ. V is cut back by 4 bases and J by 6 bases, with 4 bases in the junction unmatched. The library was produced with the immunoSEQ multiplex PCR assay. A mixture of 60 forward primers for TCR Vbeta segments and 13 reverse primers for TCR Jbeta segments was used in the multiplex PCR. Amplification of the CDR3 region of rearranged TCR beta genes was performed with a multiplex PCR assay on genomic DNA. Amplified TCR beta libraries were sequenced as 87-base-pair reads on the Illumina HiSeq System. For the original study's pipeline: A later analysis counted tens of millions of unique TCR beta chains across the roughly 700 repertoires, and about 10 million of these chains were shared by at least two donors. Raw reads were error-corrected and collapsed into unique sequences with a nearest-neighbor algorithm that merged closely related sequences to remove PCR and sequencing errors. CDR3 sequences were aligned to IMGT reference sequences to assign V, D and J gene segments. Each retained sequence needed at least a six-nucleotide match to both a V gene segment and a J gene segment. Rearrangements were classified as productive when the CDR3 lacked stop codons and remained in frame with V and J, and all other rearrangements were classified as non-productive. CDR3 was defined according to IMGT convention as the region running from the second conserved V-encoded cysteine to the conserved J-encoded phenylalanine. Sequences without an unambiguous match to a single V gene segment were excluded from the earlier analysis of a few hundred of the donors. An earlier analysis of 500 to 600 of the donors classified V segments as functional when productive rearrangements were above 56.7% and as segregating when the standard deviation between donors was above 5%. To diagnose cytomegalovirus status from the catalog of TCR beta chain sequences, a statistical classification framework was built. A later analysis assigned V and J genes by comparing TCR nucleotide sequences with IMGT/GENE-DB human TR gene sequences. The TCRdist pipeline was used in a later analysis to assign CDR3 sequences and most-parsimonious VDJ recombination scenarios. A later analysis defined each TCR beta chain by its CDR3 amino acid sequence plus V-gene family, and excluded reads lacking a unique V-gene family. A later analysis removed nearly 600 highly shared, low-generation-probability nucleotide sequences to deal with suspected cross-contamination and a sequencing artifact. In a later analysis, a clonal expansion index was calculated for each public chain from normalized within-repertoire ranks of inferred template counts. Generation probabilities in a later analysis came from a VDJ recombination model fitted to out-of-frame rearrangements, and those results were checked against IGoR. Hypergeometric tests were used in a later analysis to score TCR-TCR, TCR-HLA and TCR-CMV co-occurrence, with a repertoire-size bias correction applied to the TCR pairs. In a later analysis, false discovery rates were estimated by permuting HLA or CMV assignments 20 times. A later analysis grouped co-occurring TCRs with DBSCAN, adding TCRdist sequence similarity when clustering within HLA-allele-positive subsets. Repertoires with fewer than 30,000 or more than 120,000 public chains, plus five repertoires with anomalous nucleotide sharing, were excluded from co-occurrence clustering. The clones in this table, taken by TCRdb from immuneACCESS, are in-frame only. Not every clone is retained; where verified, under half of the shortfall comes from an unresolved V gene, and the cause of the rest is unknown. V and J calls and clone size are given by that table; D and trimming were obtained from the DNA. The sample table records under 150,000 clones; roughly three quarters of these occur just once. In total, the top ten clones hold approximately 0.86% of the sample.

This receptor was obtained from a woman aged 60-75 years in good health and CMV-seronegative. The chain is encoded by TRBV7-9 joined to TRBJ2-7; the junction holds 12 bases that match TRBD1. Sequencing was carried out using PBMCs. Read as DNA, the sequence is TGTGCCAGCAGCTCCCCGGGACAGGGGGCCGAGCAGTACTTC. This yields the protein CASSSPGQGAEQYF.